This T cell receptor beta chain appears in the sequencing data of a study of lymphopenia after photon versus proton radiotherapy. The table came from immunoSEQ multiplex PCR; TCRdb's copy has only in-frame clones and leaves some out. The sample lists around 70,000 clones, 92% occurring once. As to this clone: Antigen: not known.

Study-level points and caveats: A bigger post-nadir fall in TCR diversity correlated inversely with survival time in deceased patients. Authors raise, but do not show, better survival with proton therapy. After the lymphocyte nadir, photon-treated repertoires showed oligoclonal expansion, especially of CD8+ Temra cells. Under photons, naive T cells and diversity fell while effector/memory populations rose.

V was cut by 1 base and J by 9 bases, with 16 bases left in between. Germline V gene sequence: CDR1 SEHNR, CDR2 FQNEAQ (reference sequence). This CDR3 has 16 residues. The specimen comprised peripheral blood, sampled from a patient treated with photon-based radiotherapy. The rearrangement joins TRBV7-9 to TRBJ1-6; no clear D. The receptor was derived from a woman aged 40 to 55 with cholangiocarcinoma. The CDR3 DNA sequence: TGTGCCAGCAGCTTAGTGACGGGAAACTCGGGTTCACCCCTCCACTTT. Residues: CASSLVTGNSGSPLHF. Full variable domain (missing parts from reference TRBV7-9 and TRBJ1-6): DTGVSQNPRHKITKRGQNVTFRCDPISEHNRLYWYRQTLGQGPEFLTYFQNEAQLEKSRLLSDRFSAERPKGSFSTLEIQRTEQGDSAMYLCASSLVTGNSGSPLHFGNGTRLTVT.